This TCR beta chain was identified in a study of blood T cell repertoires in COVID-19. Some clones are missing from TCRdb's copy, which holds only in-frame ones; the method was immunoSEQ multiplex PCR. The table lists around 40,000 clones, 80% to 90% of them singletons. Germline CDR1 reads LNHDA; CDR2 reads SQIVND (reference sequence). Between the trimmed V and J ends, which lost 4 bases and 0 bases, there was a span of 12 bases. CDR3 size: 16 residues. The chain has TRBV19 and TRBJ2-2; D gene unclear. The receptor was derived from a man in his fifties with active or convalescent COVID-19. The sequenced sample was peripheral blood. The CDR3 protein is CASSRTAVTNTGELFF. In DNA, the CDR3 is TGTGCCAGTAGTAGAACGGCGGTAACGAACACCGGGGAGCTGTTTTTT.